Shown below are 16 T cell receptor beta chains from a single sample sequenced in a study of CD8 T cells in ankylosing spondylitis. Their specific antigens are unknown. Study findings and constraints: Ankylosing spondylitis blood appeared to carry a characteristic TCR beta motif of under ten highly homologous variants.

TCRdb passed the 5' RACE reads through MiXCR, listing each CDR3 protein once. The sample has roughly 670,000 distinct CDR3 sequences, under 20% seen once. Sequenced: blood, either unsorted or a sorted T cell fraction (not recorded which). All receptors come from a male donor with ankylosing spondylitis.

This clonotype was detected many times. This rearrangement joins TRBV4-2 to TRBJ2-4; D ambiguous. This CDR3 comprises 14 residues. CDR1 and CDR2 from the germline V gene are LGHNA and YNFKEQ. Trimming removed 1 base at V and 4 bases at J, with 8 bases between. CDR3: CASSQGAPKNIQYF. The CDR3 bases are TGTGCCAGCAGCCAAGGAGCCCCTAAAAACATTCAGTACTTC.

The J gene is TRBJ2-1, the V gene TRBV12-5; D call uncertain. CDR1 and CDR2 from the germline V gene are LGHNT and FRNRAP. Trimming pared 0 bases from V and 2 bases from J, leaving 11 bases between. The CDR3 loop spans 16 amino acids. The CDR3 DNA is TGTGCTAGTGGTTTGGTAGACCCGTCCCCCTACAATGAGCAGTTCTTC. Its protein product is CASGLVDPSPYNEQFF. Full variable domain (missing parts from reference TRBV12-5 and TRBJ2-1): DARVTQTPRHKVTEMGQEVTMRCQPILGHNTVFWYRQTMMQGLELLAYFRNRAPLDDSGMPKDRFSAEMPDATLATLKIQPSEPRDSAVYFCASGLVDPSPYNEQFFGPGTRLTVL.

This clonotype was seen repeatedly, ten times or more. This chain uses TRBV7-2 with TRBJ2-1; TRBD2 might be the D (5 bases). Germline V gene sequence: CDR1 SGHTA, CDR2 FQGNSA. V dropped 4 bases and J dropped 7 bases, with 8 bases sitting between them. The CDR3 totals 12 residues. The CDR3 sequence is CASSWTGNEQFF. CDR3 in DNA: TGTGCCAGCAGCTGGACGGGAAATGAGCAGTTCTTC.

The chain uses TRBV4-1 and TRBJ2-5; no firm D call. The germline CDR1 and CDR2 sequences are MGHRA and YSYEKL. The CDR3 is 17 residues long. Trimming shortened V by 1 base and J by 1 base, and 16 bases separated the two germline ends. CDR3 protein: CASSQGLYGPTQETQYF. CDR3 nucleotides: TGCGCCAGCAGCCAAGGACTGTACGGGCCCACCCAAGAGACCCAGTACTTC.

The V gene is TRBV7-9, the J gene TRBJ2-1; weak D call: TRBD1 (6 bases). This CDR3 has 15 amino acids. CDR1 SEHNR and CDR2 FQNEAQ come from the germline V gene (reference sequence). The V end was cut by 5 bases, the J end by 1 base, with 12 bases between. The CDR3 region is CASSRQGGSYNEQFF. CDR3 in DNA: TGTGCCAGCAGCCGCCAAGGGGGTTCCTACAATGAGCAGTTCTTC.

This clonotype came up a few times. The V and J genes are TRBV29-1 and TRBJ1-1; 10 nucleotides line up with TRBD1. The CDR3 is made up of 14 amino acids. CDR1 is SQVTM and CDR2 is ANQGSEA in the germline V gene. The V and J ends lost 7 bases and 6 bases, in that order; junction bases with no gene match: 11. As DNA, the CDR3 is TGCAGCGCCCTCTCCGGACAGGGGGACGCTGAAGCTTTCTTT. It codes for CSALSGQGDAEAFF.

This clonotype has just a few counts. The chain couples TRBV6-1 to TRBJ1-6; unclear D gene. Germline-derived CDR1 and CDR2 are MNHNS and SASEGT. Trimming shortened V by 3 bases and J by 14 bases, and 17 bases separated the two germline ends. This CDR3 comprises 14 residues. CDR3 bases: TGTGCCAGCAGTGACCCCCTATCCGGAGTGGCCCTCCACTTT. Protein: CASSDPLSGVALHF.

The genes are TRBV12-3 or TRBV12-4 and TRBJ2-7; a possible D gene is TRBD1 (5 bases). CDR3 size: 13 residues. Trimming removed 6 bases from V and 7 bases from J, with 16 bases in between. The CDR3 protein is CASRQESKGEQYF. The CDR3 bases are TGTGCCAGCAGACAAGAATCAAAGGGGGAGCAGTACTTC.

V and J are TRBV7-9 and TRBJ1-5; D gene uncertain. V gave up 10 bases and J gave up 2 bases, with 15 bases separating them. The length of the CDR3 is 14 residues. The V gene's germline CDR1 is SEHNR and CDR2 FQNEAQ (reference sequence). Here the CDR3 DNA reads TGTGCCACCCTAGCCTGGCAGGGCAATCAGCCCCAGCATTTT. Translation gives CATLAWQGNQPQHF.

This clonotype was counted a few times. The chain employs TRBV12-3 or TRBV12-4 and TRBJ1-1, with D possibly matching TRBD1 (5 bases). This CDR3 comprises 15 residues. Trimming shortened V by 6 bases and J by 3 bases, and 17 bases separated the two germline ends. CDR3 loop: CASSKGSSGDTEAFF. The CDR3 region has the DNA TGTGCCAGCAGCAAGGGGTCCTCCGGTGACACTGAAGCTTTCTTT.

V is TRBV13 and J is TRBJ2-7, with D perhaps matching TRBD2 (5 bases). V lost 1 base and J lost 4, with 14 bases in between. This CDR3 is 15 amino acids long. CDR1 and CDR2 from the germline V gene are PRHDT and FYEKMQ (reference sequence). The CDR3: CASSLAQRLGYEQYF. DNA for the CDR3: TGTGCCAGCAGCTTAGCACAGCGGCTGGGGTACGAGCAGTACTTC.

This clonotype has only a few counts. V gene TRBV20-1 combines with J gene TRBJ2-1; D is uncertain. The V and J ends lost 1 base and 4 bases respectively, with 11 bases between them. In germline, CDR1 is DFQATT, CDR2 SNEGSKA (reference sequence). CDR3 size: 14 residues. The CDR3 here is CSARAPELYNEQFF. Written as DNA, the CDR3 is TGCAGTGCTAGAGCCCCTGAATTGTACAATGAGCAGTTCTTC.

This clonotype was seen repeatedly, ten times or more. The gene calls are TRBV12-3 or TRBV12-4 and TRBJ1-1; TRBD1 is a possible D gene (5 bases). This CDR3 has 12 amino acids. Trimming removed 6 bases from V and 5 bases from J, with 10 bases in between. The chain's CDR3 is CASRPGITEAFF. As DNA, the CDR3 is TGTGCCAGCAGGCCAGGGATAACTGAAGCTTTCTTT.

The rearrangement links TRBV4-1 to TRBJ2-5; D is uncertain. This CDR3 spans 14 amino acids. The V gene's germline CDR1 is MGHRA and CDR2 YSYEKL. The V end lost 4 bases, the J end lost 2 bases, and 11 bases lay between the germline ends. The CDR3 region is CASSLDSPQETQYF. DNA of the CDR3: TGCGCCAGCAGCCTTGACTCCCCTCAAGAGACCCAGTACTTC.

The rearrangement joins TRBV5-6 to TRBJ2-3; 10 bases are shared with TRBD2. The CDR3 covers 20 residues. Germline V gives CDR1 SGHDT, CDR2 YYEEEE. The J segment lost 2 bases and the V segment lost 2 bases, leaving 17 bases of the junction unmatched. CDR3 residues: CASSFPGRTSGVATTDTQYF. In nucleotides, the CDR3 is TGTGCCAGCAGCTTCCCCGGTCGGACTAGCGGAGTAGCTACCACAGATACGCAGTATTTT.

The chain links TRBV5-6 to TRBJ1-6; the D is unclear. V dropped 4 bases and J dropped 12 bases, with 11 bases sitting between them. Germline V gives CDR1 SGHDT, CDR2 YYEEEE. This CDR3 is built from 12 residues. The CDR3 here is CASSGNIEPLHF. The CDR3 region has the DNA TGTGCCAGCAGCGGGAACATTGAACCCCTCCACTTT. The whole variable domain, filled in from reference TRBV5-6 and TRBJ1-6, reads DAGVTQSPTHLIKTRGQQVTLRCSPKSGHDTVSWYQQALGQGPQFIFQYYEEEERQRGNFPDRFSGHQFPNYSSELNVNALLLGDSALYLCASSGNIEPLHFGNGTRLTVT.